A selection of T cell receptor beta chains follows, all from one sample in a study of shared clonotypes between healthy human individuals. Generated by immunoSEQ multiplex PCR, the TCRdb table keeps only in-frame clones and is missing some. Of 550,000 to 850,000 clones in the sample, 55% to 75% are singletons; the top ten hold approximately 1.7%. The specimen sequenced was memory CD4+ T cells sorted from blood. The receptor set was obtained from a woman aged 30 to 39 in good health. Each CDR3 is given with its conserved first and last residue. D genes are given only for firm matches. Clone size appears in some rows only: once, few, many, or a class for an expanded clone.

size: .
D: TRBD1
J: TRBJ2-3
V: TRBV5-1
DNA: TGCGCCAGCAGTTGGGGGACAGTCATCTCGGATACGCAGTATTTT
CDR3: CASSWGTVISDTQYF

size: once
D: .
J: TRBJ2-1
V: TRBV7-2
DNA: TGTGCCAGCAGCCGCGTGAGCTCCTACAATGAGCAGTTCTTC
CDR3: CASSRVSSYNEQFF

size: .
D: .
J: TRBJ2-3
V: TRBV18
DNA: TGTGCCAGCTCACACCGGACAGCCACAGATACGCAGTATTTT
CDR3: CASSHRTATDTQYF

size: .
D: TRBD1
J: TRBJ2-1
V: TRBV28
DNA: TGTGCCAGCAGTTTGGCTCCCGGACAGGCCCTAAATGAGCAGTTCTTC
CDR3: CASSLAPGQALNEQFF

size: once
D: .
J: TRBJ2-5
V: TRBV28
DNA: TGTGCCAGCAGTCCGTTTTCGGAGACCCAGTACTTC
CDR3: CASSPFSETQYF

size: .
D: .
J: TRBJ1-2
V: TRBV7-8
DNA: TGTGCCAGCAGCTCACAGACGGAGGGCATCTATGGCTACACCTTC
CDR3: CASSSQTEGIYGYTF

size: .
D: .
J: TRBJ2-2
V: TRBV10-1
DNA: TGCGCCAGCATGACAGGAAACACCGGGGAGCTGTTTTTT
CDR3: CASMTGNTGELFF

size: .
D: TRBD1
J: TRBJ2-1
V: TRBV6-6
DNA: TGTGCCAGCAGTTACACCGGGACAGGTTCCTACAATGAGCAGTTCTTC
CDR3: CASSYTGTGSYNEQFF

size: .
D: .
J: TRBJ2-1
V: TRBV29-1
DNA: TGCAGCGTTGAGGGGGCATCAGGGATTAACTACAATGAGCAGTTCTTC
CDR3: CSVEGASGINYNEQFF

size: once
D: .
J: TRBJ2-1
V: TRBV5-1
DNA: TGCGCCAGCAGCTTAGGCCGCGCCTATGGTGAGCAGTTCTTC
CDR3: CASSLGRAYGEQFF

size: .
D: .
J: TRBJ2-7
V: TRBV18
DNA: TGTGCCAGCTCACCAATTGGAGATAATGGCGAGCAGTACTTC
CDR3: CASSPIGDNGEQYF

size: .
D: .
J: TRBJ1-2
V: TRBV6-5
DNA: TGTGCCGCGAGGGGGTCCGGGTATGGCTACACCTTC
CDR3: CAARGSGYGYTF

size: .
D: TRBD1
J: TRBJ1-2
V: TRBV6-1
DNA: TGTGCCAGCAGTGAAGCCAGGGGGGATGGCTACACCTTC
CDR3: CASSEARGDGYTF

size: once
D: .
J: TRBJ2-5
V: TRBV5-6
DNA: TGTGCCAGCAGCCCACGGGGCCTCATGGAGACCCAGTACTTC
CDR3: CASSPRGLMETQYF

size: .
D: .
J: TRBJ2-3
V: TRBV10-1
DNA: TGCGCCAGCAGTGAGCGCGTGGGGAGCACAGATACGCAGTATTTT
CDR3: CASSERVGSTDTQYF

size: .
D: TRBD1
J: TRBJ1-4
V: TRBV28
DNA: TGTGCCAGCAGTTCTCCGACAGGGGCGTATGAAAAACTGTTTTTT
CDR3: CASSSPTGAYEKLFF

size: .
D: .
J: TRBJ2-7
V: TRBV10-3
DNA: TGTGCCATCAGTGAAGGACCATACAAGGGGCAGTACTTC
CDR3: CAISEGPYKGQYF

size: .
D: .
J: TRBJ2-1
V: TRBV6-1
DNA: TGTGCCAGCAGTGCTCACCCTCCTAGACTAGGGGACAATGAGCAGTTCTTC
CDR3: CASSAHPPRLGDNEQFF

size: once
D: .
J: TRBJ2-7
V: TRBV28
DNA: TGTGCCAGCAGCCTACCGGGCTTCGGATTGGGCGAGCAGTACTTC
CDR3: CASSLPGFGLGEQYF

size: .
D: .
J: TRBJ1-1
V: TRBV5-4
DNA: TGTGCCAGCAGCCCGTCGGCGGCGAACACTGAAGCTTTCTTT
CDR3: CASSPSAANTEAFF

size: .
D: .
J: TRBJ2-1
V: TRBV21-1
DNA: TGTGCCAGCAGCAAAGCCCCAGTGGACAAGACCCATCCACAATATTACAATGAGCAGTTCTTC
CDR3: CASSKAPVDKTHPQYYNEQFF

size: .
D: TRBD2
J: TRBJ2-7
V: TRBV28
DNA: TGTGCCAGCAGATCAGCGGGAGGAGCGAACTACGAGCAGTACTTC
CDR3: CASRSAGGANYEQYF

size: .
D: TRBD2
J: TRBJ2-7
V: TRBV7-7
DNA: TGTGCCAGCAGCTTAGGGGCGGCGGGAGGGGGCTACGAGCAGTACTTC
CDR3: CASSLGAAGGGYEQYF

size: .
D: TRBD2
J: TRBJ2-5
V: TRBV7-9
DNA: TGTGCCAGCAGCCCGGGACTAGCGGGAGGAGAGACCCAGTACTTC
CDR3: CASSPGLAGGETQYF

size: once
D: .
J: TRBJ2-3
V: TRBV28
DNA: TGTGCCAGCATGGGATTTATGTGGAATACGCAGTATTTT
CDR3: CASMGFMWNTQYF

size: .
D: TRBD1
J: TRBJ2-6
V: TRBV25-1
DNA: TGTGCCAGCCGCCGGGACAGGGGGACTGGGGCCAACGTCCTGACTTTC
CDR3: CASRRDRGTGANVLTF

size: .
D: .
J: TRBJ2-7
V: TRBV29-1
DNA: TGCAGCGTTGTCGGGTCGGCGAACGAGCAGTACTTC
CDR3: CSVVGSANEQYF

size: few
D: TRBD2
J: TRBJ2-3
V: TRBV5-1
DNA: TGCGCCAGCAGCAGGGACGGGGGGACAGATACGCAGTATTTT
CDR3: CASSRDGGTDTQYF

size: .
D: TRBD1
J: TRBJ2-7
V: TRBV4-2
DNA: TGTGCCAGCAGCCCCGGTTTGAGACAGGGGTCCTACGAGCAGTACTTC
CDR3: CASSPGLRQGSYEQYF

size: .
D: .
J: TRBJ1-3
V: TRBV18
DNA: TGTGCCAGCTCACCCGGAGACACCATATATTTT
CDR3: CASSPGDTIYF

size: .
D: .
J: TRBJ2-5
V: TRBV7-6
DNA: TGTGCCAGCAGCCGAGGGATCAACGGGGAGACCCAGTACTTC
CDR3: CASSRGINGETQYF

size: few
D: .
J: TRBJ2-3
V: TRBV7-2
DNA: TGTGCCAGCAGCTTAGCAGTAGCGAGCGGCCGCACAGGTACGCAGTATTTT
CDR3: CASSLAVASGRTGTQYF

size: .
D: TRBD1
J: TRBJ2-7
V: TRBV5-1
DNA: TGCGCCAGCAGCTTGGGGACAGGGTTGAGCGAGCAGTACTTC
CDR3: CASSLGTGLSEQYF

size: many
D: .
J: TRBJ1-2
V: TRBV18
DNA: TGTGCCAGCTCACCCGGATTCGGCCCCAACTATGGCTACACCTTC
CDR3: CASSPGFGPNYGYTF

size: .
D: .
J: TRBJ1-2
V: TRBV28
DNA: TGTGCCAGCAGTTTTAGGCAGGTAGGGTCTGGCTACACCTTC
CDR3: CASSFRQVGSGYTF

size: .
D: TRBD2
J: TRBJ2-7
V: TRBV29-1
DNA: TGCAGCGTCGTAGCGGGAGCCACCTACGAGCAGTACTTC
CDR3: CSVVAGATYEQYF

size: .
D: .
J: TRBJ2-7
V: TRBV21-1
DNA: TGTGCCAGCACCACGCTGGACTACGAGCAGTACTTC
CDR3: CASTTLDYEQYF

size: .
D: TRBD2
J: TRBJ2-1
V: TRBV19
DNA: TGTGCCAGTAGTCCGCTCGTCCGGACTAGCGGGATCTTCAATGAGCAGTTCTTC
CDR3: CASSPLVRTSGIFNEQFF

size: .
D: TRBD2
J: TRBJ2-7
V: TRBV11-2
DNA: TGTGCCAGCAGCTTAGTTGCGACTAGCGGACTTGACTACGAGCAGTACTTC
CDR3: CASSLVATSGLDYEQYF

size: .
D: .
J: TRBJ2-3
V: TRBV5-4
DNA: TGTGCCAGCAGCTTAGAGGCAGGCCGCACAGATACGCAGTGTTTT
CDR3: CASSLEAGRTDTQCF

size: few
D: .
J: TRBJ1-5
V: TRBV2
DNA: TGTGCCAGCAGTTCCGGGACCACCTATAGCAATCAGCCCCAGCATTTT
CDR3: CASSSGTTYSNQPQHF

size: .
D: .
J: TRBJ1-1
V: TRBV10-2
DNA: TGCGCCAGCAGTGCTAGAGGGGACACTGAAGCTTTCTTT
CDR3: CASSARGDTEAFF

size: .
D: .
J: TRBJ2-3
V: TRBV25-1
DNA: TGTGCCACCGGGGACTGGGGAGCGTATACGCAGTATTTT
CDR3: CATGDWGAYTQYF

size: few
D: TRBD2
J: TRBJ2-3
V: TRBV12-5
DNA: TGTGCTAGTGGTTTGGGACTAGCGGACCTAGATACGCAGTATTTT
CDR3: CASGLGLADLDTQYF

size: .
D: .
J: TRBJ1-5
V: TRBV10-3
DNA: TGTGCCATCAGTGCCGGGGCCAAACCAGATCAGCCCCAGCATTTT
CDR3: CAISAGAKPDQPQHF

size: few
D: TRBD1
J: TRBJ1-6
V: TRBV5-1
DNA: TGCGCCAGCAGCTTAGACGGGACAGATTTCTCACCCCTCCACTTT
CDR3: CASSLDGTDFSPLHF

size: .
D: .
J: TRBJ1-2
V: TRBV7-9
DNA: TGTGCCAGCAGCTTAAGCGGGGGAAACTATGGCTACACCTTC
CDR3: CASSLSGGNYGYTF

size: .
D: .
J: TRBJ2-3
V: TRBV9
DNA: TGTGCCAGCAGCGTCCCCTCCGATACGCAGTATTTT
CDR3: CASSVPSDTQYF

size: .
D: .
J: TRBJ2-5
V: TRBV10-1
DNA: TGCGCCAGCAGAGGACACCTCAGAACCCAGTACTTC
CDR3: CASRGHLRTQYF

size: .
D: .
J: TRBJ2-1
V: TRBV5-4
DNA: TGTGCCAGCGGTCAGGAGATCTACAATGAGCAGTTCTTC
CDR3: CASGQEIYNEQFF

size: .
D: .
J: TRBJ1-1
V: TRBV11-2
DNA: TGTGCCAGCAGCTTAGATTGGGGGGTCGGGTTACGAGCTTTCTTT
CDR3: CASSLDWGVGLRAFF

size: .
D: .
J: TRBJ2-7
V: TRBV6-5
DNA: TGTGCCAGCACCCCCCCTGGGACCTACGAGCAGTACTTC
CDR3: CASTPPGTYEQYF

size: .
D: TRBD2
J: TRBJ2-7
V: TRBV5-6
DNA: TGTGCCAGCAGGCGACTAGCGGGCGCCGGTAGGCAGTACTTC
CDR3: CASRRLAGAGRQYF

size: once
D: .
J: TRBJ1-1
V: TRBV6-1
DNA: TGTGCCAGCAGTTTCTCCACGAACACTGAAGCTTTCTTT
CDR3: CASSFSTNTEAFF